What follows is one TCR beta chain and its context. The clone's antigen remains unknown. No quality values exist for individual bases; no much larger clone is one base distant. V is reduced by 0 bases and J by 4 bases, leaving a spacing of 9 bases between them. Inclusive of the bounding cysteine and phenylalanine, the CDR3 is 15 residues long. Of the read, only the CDR3 DNA is kept; its 45 bases are in frame from base 1. The germline V gene (reference sequence) provides CDR1 LNHNV and CDR2 YYDKDF. This sample is part of a study of CD8+ T cells in alopecia areata (dated by TCRdb to 2016 to 2019). With respect to the entire study: High-throughput TCRbeta sequencing was used to examine T cell clonal expansion in alopecia areata in both the C3H/HeJ mouse model and human patients. On the human side, TCRbeta sequencing was run on scalp tissue and on sorted CD4+ and CD8+ peripheral blood T cells from healthy controls and from alopecia areata patients with either patchy or totalis/universalis disease. Scalp clonality was compared among normal scalp (n=4), patchy alopecia areata scalp (n=8), and alopecia totalis/universalis scalp (n=8). The RNA source kit depended on sample type: the PAXgene miRNA kit for fixed scalp, the miRNeasy kit for PBMCs, and the RNeasy kit for mouse skin. TCRbeta CDR3 regions were amplified by immunoSEQ multiplex PCR using 35 Vbeta forward and 13 Jbeta reverse primers. Here is what the overall study found, with its caveats: Compared with normal scalp, lesional scalp, particularly in alopecia totalis/universalis, had higher clonality and more expanded CD8+ clones, which suggests antigenic drive. TCR sequences shared between patients were less clear than in mice, possibly partly because of HLA diversity in the patient population. Resident alphabeta T cells in normal human skin are also sequenced, complicating scalp TCR repertoire analysis, unlike mouse skin dominated by gammadelta T cells.

PBMCs were separated by density centrifugation and stained for CD3, CD4 and CD8, after which CD4+ and CD8+ T cells were sorted on a FACSAria. Scalp biopsies and blood samples were provided by unaffected controls. Receptors were amplified or captured by the immunoSEQ multiplex PCR assay. To provide template for TCR sequencing, every sample had RNA extracted and reverse transcribed into cDNA. SuperScript III was used for first-strand cDNA synthesis, primed with a 2:1 mix of oligo-dT and random hexamers. A synthetic immune receptor repertoire was used to measure amplification bias, and any remaining bias was corrected computationally. In the paper's pipeline: Raw reads were preprocessed for error removal, and CDR3 was defined according to IMGT conventions as running from the conserved cysteine to phenylalanine. Clonality was computed by normalizing Shannon entropy by log2 of the number of productive unique TCRs and subtracting the result from 1. Whether each scalp clone was CD4 or CD8 was inferred by checking scalp TCRbeta sequences against the CD4 and CD8 repertoires from sorted blood. Held by TCRdb, this immuneACCESS table contains in-frame sequences only and omits some clones. Under half of the omission traces to an unresolved V gene where checked; the cause of the rest is unknown. From that table come the V and J calls and clone size; the DNA was used to work out D and trimming. The sample records more than 95,000 clones, roughly 53% of which are singletons. Clones ranked in the top ten supply about 8.8% of the sample.

The chain employs TRBV15 and TRBJ2-2, and TRBD1 may be the D gene, going by 5 matching bases. The TCR sequence derives from a human donor in good health. Sequencing used CD4+ T cells sorted from blood. Read as DNA, the sequence is TGTGCCACCAGCAGAGATAAGACAGTCACCGGGGAGCTGTTTTTT. The encoded protein is CATSRDKTVTGELFF.